The rows below give T cell receptor beta chains drawn from one sample of a study of blood T cell repertoires in COVID-19. Assay used: immunoSEQ multiplex PCR; TCRdb lists only in-frame clones, some missing. The table includes around 260,000 clones, around 87% detected once. The source material was peripheral blood. All receptors derive from a woman aged 40 to 55 who had recovered from COVID-19. CDR3s include the opening cysteine and the closing phenylalanine or tryptophan. D genes are given only for firm matches. A row's size may be missing; if present it is once, few, many or a size class.

clone_size	j_call	v_call	d_call	cdr3_nt	cdr3_aa
once	TRBJ2-1	TRBV4-1	-	TGCGCCAGCAGCTCCCGCGATGAGCAGTTCTTC	CASSSRDEQFF
few	TRBJ2-7	TRBV6-5	TRBD1	TGTGCCACCAGGACAGGGGCCTACGAGCAGTACTTC	CATRTGAYEQYF
-	TRBJ2-5	TRBV7-8	-	TGTGCCAGCAGCTTGGGCCCCCGAGAGACCCAGTACTTC	CASSLGPRETQYF
few	TRBJ1-3	TRBV7-8	-	TGTGCCAGCAGCGCCTATCCTCGGGGGGAGGCTGGAAACACCATATATTTT	CASSAYPRGEAGNTIYF
-	TRBJ1-2	TRBV30	TRBD1	TGTGCCGGGACCACAGGGGGCTTCTCACGTGGCTACACCTTC	CAGTTGGFSRGYTF
-	TRBJ1-3	TRBV5-1	TRBD1	TGCGCCAGCAGCCCCGACAGGGGGGGAAACACCATATATTTT	CASSPDRGGNTIYF
-	TRBJ2-1	TRBV9	TRBD1	TGTGCCAGCAGCGTGGCCGGGACAGGTCAAAATGAGCAGTTCTTC	CASSVAGTGQNEQFF
-	TRBJ1-4	TRBV5-4	-	TGTGCCAGCAGCTTCGGGGAAGGAGAAAAACTGTTTTTT	CASSFGEGEKLFF
-	TRBJ1-1	TRBV4-2	-	TGTGCCAGCAGCCAAGAAAGGGGGAACACTGAAGCTTTCTTT	CASSQERGNTEAFF
-	TRBJ1-2	TRBV7-3	-	TGTGCCAGCAGCTCCCCCCCGGGTGGCTACACCTTC	CASSSPPGGYTF
-	TRBJ1-1	TRBV12-3/TRBV12-4	TRBD1	TGTGCCAGCAAGACAGGGCGGAATGAAGCTTTCTTT	CASKTGRNEAFF
-	TRBJ2-2	TRBV6-2/TRBV6-3	-	TGTGCCAGCAGTTACTCTGCAAAGCTGGAGCTGTTTTTT	CASSYSAKLELFF
-	TRBJ2-3	TRBV7-2	-	TGTGCCAGCAGCTTACAGGGGACAGATACGCAGTATTTT	CASSLQGTDTQYF
-	TRBJ1-2	TRBV5-1	-	TGCGCCAGCAGCTTGACAGGTCGCTATGGCTACACCTTC	CASSLTGRYGYTF
-	TRBJ1-1	TRBV5-4	TRBD1	TGTGCCAGCAGCCGGGACAGGGGGCGGGAAGAAGCTTTCTTT	CASSRDRGREEAFF
-	TRBJ1-2	TRBV6-2/TRBV6-3	-	TGTGCCAGCAGTTACTCGGAGCGGGTCTATGGCTACACCTTC	CASSYSERVYGYTF
-	TRBJ1-2	TRBV5-1	-	TGCGCCAGCAGCTTGGCCTCTAGCGGTCAGAACTATGGCTACACCTTC	CASSLASSGQNYGYTF
-	TRBJ1-1	TRBV19	-	TGTGCCAGTAGTATATGGCAGGGGAACACTGAAGCTTTCTTT	CASSIWQGNTEAFF
-	TRBJ1-1	TRBV19	-	TGTGCCAGTAGTATCTTCGGACAGTTCATGAACACTGAAGCTTTCTTT	CASSIFGQFMNTEAFF
-	TRBJ2-4	TRBV18	TRBD2	TGTGCCAGCTCACCACGTCTAGCGGGGTCAGACATTCAGTACTTC	CASSPRLAGSDIQYF
-	TRBJ2-5	TRBV29-1	-	TGCAGCGGACTTCGGGAGACCCAGTACTTC	CSGLRETQYF
-	TRBJ2-7	TRBV5-5	-	TGTGCCAGCAGCTTTTGGCAGGGGCCTTACGAGCAGTACTTC	CASSFWQGPYEQYF
-	TRBJ1-2	TRBV7-9	-	TGTGCCAGCAGCAACGCGGGGATTCATGGCTACACCTTC	CASSNAGIHGYTF
-	TRBJ2-1	TRBV9	-	TGTGCCAGCAGCCCCTGGGGGGGCACCTACAATGAGCAGTTCTTC	CASSPWGGTYNEQFF
-	TRBJ2-7	TRBV19	-	TGTGCCAGTAGTATTATTGGTACCCCGGGGTACGAGCAGTACTTC	CASSIIGTPGYEQYF
once	TRBJ2-3	TRBV7-7	TRBD2	TGTGCCAGCAGCTTAAGGCCTAGCGGGGGGGTCAATACGCAGTATTTT	CASSLRPSGGVNTQYF
-	TRBJ1-5	TRBV5-5	TRBD1	TGTGCCAGCAGCTTGGTGGGGACAGGGTTGGGGAATCAGCCCCAGCATTTT	CASSLVGTGLGNQPQHF
-	TRBJ2-7	TRBV6-5	TRBD1	TGTGCCAGCCACTCGGGACAGGGGGCCCACGAGCAGTACTTC	CASHSGQGAHEQYF
-	TRBJ2-5	TRBV7-3	TRBD2	TGTGCCAGCAGCCGCCAAGCGGGGGGCACGGAGACCCAGTACTTC	CASSRQAGGTETQYF
-	TRBJ2-3	TRBV5-4	TRBD2	TGTGCCAGCAGCTATGGGACTAGCGACACAGATACGCAGTATTTT	CASSYGTSDTDTQYF
-	TRBJ2-5	TRBV10-3	-	TGTGCCATCACGGGGACACCTCAAGAGACCCAGTACTTC	CAITGTPQETQYF
-	TRBJ2-1	TRBV3-1/TRBV3-2	TRBD2	TGTGCCAGCAGCCACATTCACCGGGGGGGCAATGAGCAGTTCTTC	CASSHIHRGGNEQFF
-	TRBJ2-1	TRBV4-1	-	TGCGCCAGCAGCCAACTCGGCGGGGGCCGGAACAATGAGCAGTTCTTC	CASSQLGGGRNNEQFF
-	TRBJ1-1	TRBV19	-	TGTGCCAGTAGCCCTTATTGGGAGGCGAACACTGAAGCTTTCTTT	CASSPYWEANTEAFF
-	TRBJ2-1	TRBV3-1/TRBV3-2	-	TGTGCCAGCAGCCAAGGGGCAGCATACAATGAGCAGTTCTTC	CASSQGAAYNEQFF
-	TRBJ1-1	TRBV7-3	-	TGTGCCAGCAGCTTGACGGGGGGCACTGAAGCTTTCTTT	CASSLTGGTEAFF
-	TRBJ2-7	TRBV6-1	-	TGTGCCAGCAGTGAAATTAGGAGAACAGGGCTCGAGCAGTACTTC	CASSEIRRTGLEQYF
-	TRBJ2-1	TRBV30	TRBD1	TGTGCCTGGAGTGCGACAGGGTTCTACAATGAGCAGTTCTTC	CAWSATGFYNEQFF
-	TRBJ1-6	TRBV7-9	TRBD1	TGTGCCAGCAGCCGCTGGACAGGGGTTGGATCTTCACCCCTCCACTTT	CASSRWTGVGSSPLHF
-	TRBJ2-1	TRBV18	TRBD2	TGTGCCAGCTCGCCTCCGACTAGCGGGGGGGTGGGCAATGAGCAGTTCTTC	CASSPPTSGGVGNEQFF
-	TRBJ2-2	TRBV27	TRBD1	TGTGCCAGCAGTCCCTCGACAGGGGAATACACCGGGGAGCTGTTTTTT	CASSPSTGEYTGELFF
-	TRBJ2-7	TRBV6-2/TRBV6-3	-	TGTGCCAGCAGCCCGGCCTCCTACGAGCAGTACTTC	CASSPASYEQYF
few	TRBJ1-4	TRBV2	-	TGTGCCAGCAGTGAACCCGGGACATCGGTGAATGGAAAACTGTTTTTT	CASSEPGTSVNGKLFF
-	TRBJ2-7	TRBV5-4	TRBD1	TGTGCCAGCAGCAGGGACAGGGGATTCGAGCAGTACTTC	CASSRDRGFEQYF
-	TRBJ1-2	TRBV11-2	TRBD1	TGTGCCAGCAGCCCCGGACAGGGGAACTATGGCTACACCTTC	CASSPGQGNYGYTF
-	TRBJ1-2	TRBV7-2	TRBD1	TGTGCCAGCAGCTTCGGACAGGCAAGGGGCTACACCTTC	CASSFGQARGYTF
-	TRBJ1-1	TRBV20-1	-	TGCAGTGCTAGTTCAGGGGAGAACACTGAAGCTTTCTTT	CSASSGENTEAFF
-	TRBJ1-3	TRBV5-6	TRBD1	TGTGCCAGCAGCTCGGACAGGTACTCTGGAAACACCATATATTTT	CASSSDRYSGNTIYF
-	TRBJ1-2	TRBV6-6	TRBD1	TGTGCCAGCAAACACAGGGGGGCGGACTATGGCTACACCTTC	CASKHRGADYGYTF
-	TRBJ1-1	TRBV29-1	TRBD1	TGCAGCTCAAGGACAGGGGGTGCCTTGGCTTTCTTT	CSSRTGGALAFF
-	TRBJ1-2	TRBV7-8	-	TGTGCCAGCAGCACAGGGAGTCGGGGCTACACCTTC	CASSTGSRGYTF
once	TRBJ2-7	TRBV5-1	-	TGCGCCAGCAGCTTGCCCGCAGGCACCTACGAGCAGTACTTC	CASSLPAGTYEQYF
once	TRBJ2-3	TRBV9	-	TGTGCCAGCAGCGTAGAGGGACACAGCACAGATACGCAGTATTTT	CASSVEGHSTDTQYF
once	TRBJ2-3	TRBV30	-	TGTGCCTGGAGTCGGTTAGATACGCAGTATTTT	CAWSRLDTQYF
-	TRBJ2-5	TRBV5-1	-	TGCGCCAGCAGCTTTACCGGGACACCTCAAGAGACCCAGTACTTC	CASSFTGTPQETQYF